These T cell receptor beta chains were read from a single sample in a study of OX40 agonist ivuxolimab in advanced cancers. Data came from immunoSEQ multiplex PCR; TCRdb stores just in-frame clones and leaves some out. The table includes about 36,000 clones, 74% detected once. Sequenced here: CD4+ or CD8+ T cells sorted from blood, sampled in a trial of the OX40 agonist ivuxolimab. The receptors shown here come from an adult with an advanced solid tumor such as melanoma, head and neck, liver or kidney cancer. Each CDR3 is given with its conserved first and last residue. Each record gives: J gene, D gene, clone size, V gene, CDR3 protein, CDR3 DNA. The D gene is left open where the match is weak. The size of a clone is reported for some rows only, either as once, few or many, or as a class for expanded clones.

j_gene: TRBJ2-3
d_gene: .
abundance: .
v_gene: TRBV11-2
CDR3aa: CASSEGLPTDTQYF
CDR3nt: TGTGCCAGCAGCGAGGGCCTTCCCACAGATACGCAGTATTTT

j_gene: TRBJ2-2
d_gene: .
abundance: once
v_gene: TRBV19
CDR3aa: CASGPQGGGELFF
CDR3nt: TGTGCCAGTGGGCCACAGGGTGGGGGGGAGCTGTTTTTT

j_gene: TRBJ1-1
d_gene: .
abundance: once
v_gene: TRBV9
CDR3aa: CASSGSGTEAFF
CDR3nt: TGTGCCAGCAGCGGATCGGGTACTGAAGCTTTCTTT

j_gene: TRBJ1-4
d_gene: .
abundance: once
v_gene: TRBV9
CDR3aa: CASSVSTGSEKLFF
CDR3nt: TGTGCCAGCAGCGTATCCACGGGGAGTGAAAAACTGTTTTTT

j_gene: TRBJ1-1
d_gene: TRBD1
abundance: .
v_gene: TRBV7-2
CDR3aa: CASSRQGLTEAFF
CDR3nt: TGTGCCAGCAGCCGACAGGGCTTAACTGAAGCTTTCTTT

j_gene: TRBJ1-2
d_gene: .
abundance: .
v_gene: TRBV7-9
CDR3aa: CASSFQGLIPYGYTF
CDR3nt: TGTGCCAGCAGCTTTCAGGGCCTCATTCCCTATGGCTACACCTTC

j_gene: TRBJ2-6
d_gene: .
abundance: .
v_gene: TRBV5-6
CDR3aa: CASSRVDTGANVLTF
CDR3nt: TGTGCCAGCAGCCGAGTGGATACCGGGGCCAACGTCCTGACTTTC

j_gene: TRBJ1-2
d_gene: .
abundance: .
v_gene: TRBV5-4
CDR3aa: CASSLEIADSYGYTF
CDR3nt: TGTGCCAGCAGCTTGGAAATCGCGGACAGCTATGGCTACACCTTC

j_gene: TRBJ1-6
d_gene: .
abundance: few
v_gene: TRBV2
CDR3aa: CASSEAGAENNSPLHF
CDR3nt: TGTGCCAGCAGTGAAGCTGGGGCGGAGAATAATTCACCCCTCCACTTT

j_gene: TRBJ1-1
d_gene: .
abundance: once
v_gene: TRBV5-1
CDR3aa: CASSVFLGGNTEAFF
CDR3nt: TGCGCCAGCAGCGTCTTCTTGGGGGGGAACACTGAAGCTTTCTTT

j_gene: TRBJ1-2
d_gene: .
abundance: .
v_gene: TRBV13
CDR3aa: CASSFVPGYTF
CDR3nt: TGTGCCAGCAGCTTCGTGCCTGGCTACACCTTC

j_gene: TRBJ1-2
d_gene: .
abundance: .
v_gene: TRBV5-5
CDR3aa: CASSLGVDYGYTF
CDR3nt: TGTGCCAGCAGCTTAGGGGTTGACTATGGCTACACCTTC

j_gene: TRBJ1-2
d_gene: .
abundance: .
v_gene: TRBV19
CDR3aa: CASRREGVSMHTF
CDR3nt: TGTGCCAGTAGACGAGAGGGGGTCTCTATGCACACCTTC

j_gene: TRBJ2-3
d_gene: .
abundance: once
v_gene: TRBV19
CDR3aa: CASSTGRKSADTQYF
CDR3nt: TGTGCCAGTAGTACCGGCCGAAAGAGCGCAGATACGCAGTATTTT

j_gene: TRBJ1-5
d_gene: TRBD1
abundance: .
v_gene: TRBV6-5
CDR3aa: CASKTGGSNQPQHF
CDR3nt: TGTGCCAGCAAGACAGGGGGAAGCAATCAGCCCCAGCATTTT

j_gene: TRBJ1-5
d_gene: .
abundance: .
v_gene: TRBV6-6
CDR3aa: CASSYWAGDQPQHF
CDR3nt: TGTGCCAGCAGTTACTGGGCAGGGGATCAGCCCCAGCATTTT

j_gene: TRBJ1-1
d_gene: .
abundance: .
v_gene: TRBV20-1
CDR3aa: CSATDRTEAFF
CDR3nt: TGCAGTGCCACCGATAGAACTGAAGCTTTCTTT

j_gene: TRBJ2-2
d_gene: .
abundance: .
v_gene: TRBV19
CDR3aa: CASRETGSPGELFF
CDR3nt: TGTGCCAGTAGAGAGACAGGAAGTCCCGGGGAGCTGTTTTTT

j_gene: TRBJ1-5
d_gene: TRBD1
abundance: .
v_gene: TRBV6-5
CDR3aa: CASSYSQGGGQPQHF
CDR3nt: TGTGCCAGCAGTTACTCTCAGGGGGGGGGTCAGCCCCAGCATTTT

j_gene: TRBJ2-2
d_gene: .
abundance: .
v_gene: TRBV7-2
CDR3aa: CASTRIRTTGELFF
CDR3nt: TGTGCCAGCACCCGTATTCGGACGACCGGGGAGCTGTTTTTT

j_gene: TRBJ1-6
d_gene: TRBD1
abundance: few
v_gene: TRBV10-2
CDR3aa: CATATGANSPLHF
CDR3nt: TGCGCCACCGCGACAGGGGCCAATTCACCCCTCCACTTT

j_gene: TRBJ2-5
d_gene: .
abundance: .
v_gene: TRBV18
CDR3aa: CASSTSGETQYF
CDR3nt: TGTGCCAGCTCAACGAGCGGGGAGACCCAGTACTTC

j_gene: TRBJ2-7
d_gene: .
abundance: .
v_gene: TRBV28
CDR3aa: CASSPSGTRIPYEQYF
CDR3nt: TGTGCCAGCAGTCCCTCTGGGACGCGGATTCCCTACGAGCAGTACTTC